This entry lists 25 T cell receptor beta chains sequenced from one sample in a study of T-cell reconstitution after alpha-beta-depleted transplantation in children. It was with unique molecular identifiers that the TCRbeta library was prepared. From the PCR reads, TCRdb called clonotypes with MiXCR, one entry per CDR3 protein. This table has more than 200,000 distinct CDR3 sequences, 20% to 30% appearing once. The sample in question was PBMCs, mostly from graft donor cells, obtained 360 days after TCRalphabeta/CD19-depleted stem cell transplant. The receptors were gathered from a female patient between 2 and 15 years old who had a stem cell transplant for congenital amegakaryocytic thrombocytopenia, so the T cells may come from the graft donor.

V gene TRBV5-6 combines with J gene TRBJ2-7, with TRBD2 matching 9 bases. Looked up from germline, CDR1 is SGHDT and CDR2 is YYEEEE. The V gene end was trimmed by 2 bases and the J gene end by 4 bases; junction bases not matched to a gene: 10. The CDR3 sequence is 16 residues long. CDR3: CASSLLAGDWVYEQYF. Here the CDR3 DNA reads TGTGCCAGCAGCTTATTAGCGGGGGATTGGGTTTACGAGCAGTACTTC.

The V and J genes are TRBV5-5 and TRBJ2-1, with 10 bases fitting TRBD2. V dropped 0 bases and J dropped 10; count of bases not matched to a gene: 7. The CDR3 extends over 15 amino acids. Looked up from germline, CDR1 is SGHKS and CDR2 is YYEKEE (reference sequence). CDR3 loop: CASSLAPSGRREQFF. The CDR3 nucleotides read TGTGCCAGCAGCTTGGCGCCTAGCGGGAGACGGGAGCAGTTCTTC.

There are a few counts of this clonotype. J is TRBJ1-5 and V is TRBV12-3 or TRBV12-4; no definite D call. CDR3 size: 12 residues. Trimming shortened V by 3 bases and J by 15 bases, and 15 bases separated the two germline ends. CDR3 DNA sequence: TGTGCCAGCAGTTTGGGCCAGCAACTGCTGCATTTT. Encoded protein: CASSLGQQLLHF.

This clonotype occurred many times. The chain couples TRBV27 to TRBJ2-7; 9 bases align to TRBD1. Germline V lookup: CDR1 MNHEY, CDR2 SMNVEV (reference sequence). Trimming cost V 5 bases and J 2 bases; bases outside gene matches: 4. This CDR3 has 14 residues. CDR3 bases: TGTGCCAGCAGTATCCGACAGGGGGCCTACGAGCAGTACTTC. Translation gives CASSIRQGAYEQYF.

This clonotype occurred many times. V usage is TRBV20-1 and J usage is TRBJ2-6; TRBD2 aligns across 9 bases. The germline V gene encodes CDR1 DFQATT and CDR2 SNEGSKA (reference sequence). J was trimmed by 0 bases and V by 3 bases; bases with no gene match: 0. CDR3 size: 15 residues. The DNA of the CDR3 is TGCAGTGCTAGGGGACTAGCCTCTGGGGCCAACGTCCTGACTTTC. Encoded protein: CSARGLASGANVLTF.

This chain joins TRBV21-1 and TRBJ2-3. TRBV21-1 is annotated as a pseudogene. The CDR3 runs 16 residues. CDR3 protein: CASSKPLAASTDTQYF. In nucleotides, the CDR3 is TGTGCCAGCAGCAAGCCGCTTGCGGCTAGCACAGATACGCAGTATTTT.

This clonotype was seen more than once but under ten times. The V and J genes are TRBV5-1 and TRBJ2-2; D is unresolved. The CDR3 extends over 15 amino acids. The V end was cut by 7 bases, the J end by 5 bases, with 18 bases between. The germline gives CDR1 SGHRS, CDR2 YFSETQ. CDR3 sequence: CASSPSPVETGELFF. CDR3 nucleotides: TGCGCCAGCTCTCCCTCCCCGGTTGAGACCGGGGAGCTGTTTTTT.

This clonotype was seen a few times. V gene TRBV2 combines with J gene TRBJ2-4; TRBD1 matches at 7 bases. The CDR3 is made up of 18 amino acids. Trimming at V came to 3 bases and at J to 0 bases, leaving 11 bases not matched to a gene. Germline V gene lookup returns CDR1 SNHLY and CDR2 FYNNEI. The CDR3 DNA sequence: TGTGCCAGCAGTGATGACAGGGACGTCCCCCTAGCCAAAAACATTCAGTACTTC. Its protein product is CASSDDRDVPLAKNIQYF.

This rearrangement joins TRBV29-1 to TRBJ1-2, with D perhaps TRBD1 (5 bases). Trimming left V 0 bases short and J 2 bases short, with 10 bases between. The CDR3 is made up of 14 amino acids. CDR1 and CDR2 (germline): SQVTM, ANQGSEA. The CDR3 region is CSVEDLGGNYGYTF. The CDR3 DNA reads TGCAGCGTTGAAGATCTCGGGGGGAACTATGGCTACACCTTC.

Concerning this clonotype: Mismatch with germline at one junction end may stem from a read error. The V gene is TRBV5-1, the J gene TRBJ2-3, with 7 bases aligning to TRBD1. Per the germline V gene, CDR1 is SGHRS and CDR2 is YFSETQ. This CDR3 is built from 14 residues. The CDR3 bases are TGCGGCAGCCGTGAGGGACAGTACACAGATACGCAGTATTTT. Translating gives CGSREGQYTDTQYF.

This sequence joins TRBV30 and TRBJ2-1; no clear D. CDR1 is GTSNPN and CDR2 is SVGIG in the germline V gene (reference sequence). CDR3 size: 12 residues. V gave up 0 bases and J gave up 7 bases, with 7 bases separating them. This CDR3 is CAWSVLGNEQFF. CDR3 nucleotides: TGTGCCTGGAGTGTACTCGGGAATGAGCAGTTCTTC.

V gene TRBV5-5 combines with J gene TRBJ2-1; 7 bases line up with TRBD2. From germline, CDR1 is SGHKS and CDR2 YYEKEE (reference sequence). V lost 4 bases and J lost 0; bases outside the gene matches: 7. The CDR3 is 16 amino acids. The CDR3 loop is CASSPKRGSSYNEQFF. In nucleotides, the CDR3 is TGTGCCAGCAGCCCAAAGCGGGGCAGCTCCTACAATGAGCAGTTCTTC. Supplemented by reference TRBV5-5 and TRBJ2-1, the full variable domain reads DAGVTQSPTHLIKTRGQQVTLRCSPISGHKSVSWYQQVLGQGPQFIFQYYEKEERGRGNFPDRFSARQFPNYSSELNVNALLLGDSALYLCASSPKRGSSYNEQFFGPGTRLTVL.

This clonotype has more than one count but fewer than ten. The chain uses TRBV5-6 and TRBJ2-4; D not certain. The V end lost 2 bases, the J end lost 6 bases, and 6 bases lay between the germline ends. The germline gives CDR1 SGHDT, CDR2 YYEEEE. This CDR3 has 12 residues. In DNA, the CDR3 is TGTGCCAGCAGCTTTATCGGAAACATTCAGTACTTC. This codes for CASSFIGNIQYF.

The rearrangement joins TRBV6-5 to TRBJ1-1; D is unclear. Germline values: CDR1 MNHEY, CDR2 SVGAGI. Trimming cost V 0 bases and J 1 base, with 6 bases left between them. This CDR3 comprises 14 residues. The CDR3 spells CASSYSGRNTEAFF. In DNA, the CDR3 is TGTGCCAGCAGTTACTCCGGCAGGAACACTGAAGCTTTCTTT.

The V and J genes are TRBV12-3 or TRBV12-4 and TRBJ2-7; D uncertain. Deletions cut 3 bases from V and 2 bases from J, with 14 bases between. The CDR3 runs 15 residues. CDR3: CASSFLTTGPYEQYF. Written as DNA, the CDR3 is TGTGCCAGCAGTTTTTTAACTACCGGGCCCTACGAGCAGTACTTC.

V and J are TRBV12-3 or TRBV12-4 and TRBJ2-5, with unresolved D. CDR3 size: 12 residues. The V and J ends lost 6 bases and 5 bases respectively, with 10 bases between them. CDR3 nucleotides: TGTGCCAGCAGGCTAGGACCGGAGACCCAGTACTTC. Its protein product is CASRLGPETQYF.

This clonotype was seen more than once but under ten times. The chain uses TRBV7-9 and TRBJ2-3; no firm D call. The CDR3 has 15 amino acids. Trimming stripped 4 bases from V and 4 bases from J, with 15 bases between. Germline V gives CDR1 SEHNR, CDR2 FQNEAQ (reference sequence). CDR3 region: CASSSRDWAPDTQYF. Here the CDR3 DNA reads TGTGCCAGCAGCTCCCGAGATTGGGCTCCAGATACGCAGTATTTT.

This clonotype was counted only a few times. This sequence joins TRBV5-1 and TRBJ1-5; 8 bases fit TRBD1. Germline V gives CDR1 SGHRS, CDR2 YFSETQ. The CDR3 extends over 13 amino acids. The V gene end was trimmed by 3 bases and the J gene end by 5 bases; junction bases not matched to a gene: 1. CDR3 coding DNA: TGCGCCAGCAGCTCGACAGGGGATCAGCCCCAGCATTTT. It translates to CASSSTGDQPQHF.

The chain combines TRBV5-1 with TRBJ2-6, with TRBD1 matching 7 bases. Germline values: CDR1 SGHRS, CDR2 YFSETQ. The CDR3 is 17 amino acids. J gave up 0 bases and V 5 bases, and 8 bases lay outside the gene matches. CDR3 sequence (DNA): TGCGCCAGCAGAAGGGACAGCGTTAGCTCTGGGGCCAACGTCCTGACTTTC. Amino acids: CASRRDSVSSGANVLTF.

This clonotype turned up a few times. The J gene is TRBJ1-6, the V gene TRBV28; 8 bases are a match to TRBD1. The CDR3 runs to 16 residues. The germline V gene encodes CDR1 MDHEN and CDR2 SYDVKM. Trimming took 2 bases from V and 7 from J; bases not matched to a gene: 7. CDR3 nucleotide sequence: TGTGCCAGCAGTTTAGACAGGGGATTGCCGAATTCACCCCTCCACTTT. Translating it yields CASSLDRGLPNSPLHF. The full variable domain, rest sourced from reference TRBV28 and TRBJ1-6, is DVKVTQSSRYLVKRTGEKVFLECVQDMDHENMFWYRQDPGLGLRLIYFSYDVKMKEKGDIPEGYSVSREKKERFSLILESASTNQTSMYLCASSLDRGLPNSPLHFGNGTRLTVT.

This clonotype was found many times. The CDR3 sequence: CSATPPVAPSDEQFF. The CDR3, as DNA: TGCAGTGCTACCCCCCCGGTAGCTCCGTCGGATGAGCAGTTCTTC. V and J are TRBV20-1 and TRBJ2-1; D is unresolved. This CDR3 contains 15 residues. The germline V gene has CDR1 DFQATT and CDR2 SNEGSKA (reference sequence). Trimming pared 4 bases from V and 8 bases from J, leaving 21 bases between.

The chain recombines TRBV12-3 or TRBV12-4 with TRBJ2-1; D possibly uses TRBD1 or TRBD2 (5 bases each). There are 18 residues in the CDR3. Trimming took 1 base from V and 10 from J, leaving 26 bases between them. The CDR3 coding sequence is TGTGCCAGCAGTTTAGTCCCCCCCTGGCAGGGAGTCCCCCAGGAGCAGTTCTTC. It yields the protein CASSLVPPWQGVPQEQFF.

The chain is built from TRBV15 and TRBJ2-3; tentative D call: TRBD1 (5 bases). Trimming took 4 bases from V and 5 from J, leaving 13 bases between them. Germline CDR1 is LNHNV and CDR2 is YYDKDF (reference sequence). The CDR3 is 14 amino acids. The CDR3 loop is CATSKRTGIDTQYF. The DNA for the CDR3 is TGTGCCACCAGCAAAAGAACAGGAATAGATACGCAGTATTTT.

CDR3: CASNLRSGYTDTQYF. The CDR3, as DNA: TGTGCCAGCAACCTAAGGTCGGGCTACACAGATACGCAGTATTTT. The rearrangement links TRBV7-2 to TRBJ2-3; D not certain. Germline V gene lookup returns CDR1 SGHTA and CDR2 FQGNSA. The CDR3 is 15 residues long. Deletions cut 7 bases from V and 2 bases from J, with 16 bases between. Filled out from reference TRBV7-2 and TRBJ2-3, the complete variable domain reads GAGVSQSPSNKVTEKGKDVELRCDPISGHTALYWYRQSLGQGLEFLIYFQGNSAPDKSGLPSDRFSAERTGGSVSTLTIQRTQQEDSAVYLCASNLRSGYTDTQYFGPGTRLTVL.

This chain joins TRBV15 and TRBJ2-1; TRBD2 matches at 7 bases. CDR3 size: 21 residues. After removal of 0 bases from V and 8 bases from J, the junction contained 25 bases not matched to a gene. Germline CDR1 LNHNV, CDR2 YYDKDF (reference sequence). CDR3 protein: CATSRDRPLNRGAGAFHEQFF. CDR3 nucleotide sequence: TGTGCCACCAGCAGAGATCGACCTTTAAATCGCGGCGCGGGAGCGTTCCATGAGCAGTTCTTC.